This is a list of T cell receptor beta chains from one sample in a study of T cell responses to AZD1222 COVID-19 vaccine. Measured with immunoSEQ multiplex PCR; TCRdb has only the in-frame clones, and not every one. The table includes more than 150,000 clones, about 90% detected once. The material was peripheral blood, obtained on day 0 of AZD1222 vaccination. Source of these receptors: an adult in good health. CDR3s include the opening cysteine and the closing phenylalanine or tryptophan. The D gene is left open where the match is weak. Only some rows state a clone size, as once, few, many or a class for expanded clones.

V	D	size	J	DNA	CDR3
TRBV19	-	-	TRBJ1-5	TGTGCCAGTAGTCCACAAGTCCTTCAGCCCCAGCATTTT	CASSPQVLQPQHF
TRBV7-3	-	-	TRBJ1-2	TGTGCCAGCAGCTCTGGGCCCGCGGTAGAAGTCACCTTC	CASSSGPAVEVTF
TRBV15	-	-	TRBJ2-3	TGTGCCACCAGCAGAGATGGGATGGGGCAGAGCACAGATACGCAGTATTTT	CATSRDGMGQSTDTQYF
TRBV27	TRBD2	-	TRBJ2-3	TGTGCCAGCAGTTTAAAGCGGGAGCGAGGAGATACGCAGTATTTT	CASSLKRERGDTQYF
TRBV7-2	TRBD2	-	TRBJ2-7	TGTGCCAGCAGCTCCGGGACTAGCGAGCAGTACTTC	CASSSGTSEQYF
TRBV4-2	-	-	TRBJ1-6	TGTGCCAGCAGCCCAGATCTTTTGGGCGGGGATTCACCCCTCCACTTT	CASSPDLLGGDSPLHF
TRBV7-6	-	-	TRBJ1-6	TGTGCCAGCAGCCCCGGGGGGGCCGATAATTCACCCCTCCACTTT	CASSPGGADNSPLHF
TRBV7-2	-	once	TRBJ2-1	TGTGCCAGCAGCTTAGCGGGTGTTAATGAGCAGTTCTTC	CASSLAGVNEQFF
TRBV28	TRBD1	-	TRBJ1-6	TGTGCCAGCAGTGACAGGGGGCAGGGTTCACCCCTCCACTTT	CASSDRGQGSPLHF
TRBV11-3	-	-	TRBJ2-7	TGTGCCAGCAGCCCTCGGGGAGATACCTACGAGCAGTACTTC	CASSPRGDTYEQYF
TRBV6-5	TRBD1	-	TRBJ1-1	TGTGCCAGCAGTTACTCGGGACAGACGAACACTGAAGCTTTCTTT	CASSYSGQTNTEAFF
TRBV3-1/TRBV3-2	TRBD2	-	TRBJ2-5	TGTGCCAGCAGTAAGGGTGCGGGAGTTGAGACCCAGTACTTC	CASSKGAGVETQYF
TRBV19	-	-	TRBJ1-4	TGTGCCAGTAGTACGATGCCACCAACTAATGAAAAACTGTTTTTT	CASSTMPPTNEKLFF
TRBV6-5	-	once	TRBJ2-3	TGTGCCAGCAGTTACTCACAAAATGCGGATACGCAGTATTTT	CASSYSQNADTQYF
TRBV5-1	-	-	TRBJ1-4	TGCGCCAGCAGCTTGGGGTCGTTCCCGGGGAACGAAAAACTGTTTTTT	CASSLGSFPGNEKLFF
TRBV4-2	-	-	TRBJ2-5	TGTGCCAGCAGCCAAGATCAACAGCAAGAGACCCAGTACTTC	CASSQDQQQETQYF
TRBV28	-	-	TRBJ1-2	TGTGCCAGCAGTTCAGGCGCCTCTTCGGCTTATGGCTACACCTTC	CASSSGASSAYGYTF
TRBV24-1	-	-	TRBJ2-1	TGTGCCACCAGTGCTGTCCATGAGCAGTTCTTC	CATSAVHEQFF
TRBV30	-	-	TRBJ1-2	TGTGCCTGGAGGACTCGGGATGGCTACACCTTC	CAWRTRDGYTF
TRBV1	-	-	TRBJ2-5	TGCACCAGCAGCCATTTAGCGGGGGAAGAGACCCAGTACTTC	CTSSHLAGEETQYF
TRBV15	TRBD2	-	TRBJ2-1	TGTGCCACCAGCAGCTTGATTTCGGGACTAGCGGGAAACAATGAGCAGTTCTTC	CATSSLISGLAGNNEQFF
TRBV10-3	-	-	TRBJ2-3	TGTGCCATCAAGTCTTTGCGGGGAGGCCCAGATACGCAGTATTTT	CAIKSLRGGPDTQYF
TRBV19	-	-	TRBJ2-4	TGTGCCAGTAGTGTCCGGATACTAGCCAAAAACATTCAGTACTTC	CASSVRILAKNIQYF
TRBV7-2	TRBD1	-	TRBJ2-5	TGTGCCAGCAGCTTTCAACAGGGGGCGGGAGAGACCCAGTACTTC	CASSFQQGAGETQYF
TRBV3-1/TRBV3-2	TRBD1	-	TRBJ2-1	TGTGCCAGCAGCCACCTTGGGAACAGGGGGAATGAGCAGTTCTTC	CASSHLGNRGNEQFF
TRBV9	TRBD1	-	TRBJ2-6	TGTGCCAGCCTTCCGGGACAGGGGGCTGGGGCCAACGTCCTGACTTTC	CASLPGQGAGANVLTF
TRBV5-1	-	few	TRBJ2-2	TGCGCCAGCAGCTTGAAATATACCGGTGGACGAATTAACACCGGGGAGCTGTTTTTT	CASSLKYTGGRINTGELFF
TRBV18	TRBD1	-	TRBJ1-5	TGTGCCAGCTCACTCACGGGACAGGTGAATCAGCCCCAGCATTTT	CASSLTGQVNQPQHF
TRBV6-5	-	-	TRBJ1-1	TGTGCCAGCAGTCTACAGGGATTGAACACTGAAGCTTTCTTT	CASSLQGLNTEAFF
TRBV30	TRBD1	once	TRBJ2-5	TGTGCCTGGAGTCGAGGGACAGTAGAGACCCAGTACTTC	CAWSRGTVETQYF
TRBV3-1/TRBV3-2	TRBD1	-	TRBJ2-7	TGTGCCAGCAGCCAACACCGGGACAGGGACTACGAGCAGTACTTC	CASSQHRDRDYEQYF
TRBV7-9	TRBD1	-	TRBJ1-6	TGTGCCAGCAGCTTACGCCAGGGGGTGAATTCACCCCTCCACTTT	CASSLRQGVNSPLHF
TRBV3-1/TRBV3-2	TRBD1	-	TRBJ1-6	TGTGCCAGCAGCCGGACAGGGGGATATAATTCACCCCTCCACTTT	CASSRTGGYNSPLHF
TRBV13	TRBD2	few	TRBJ2-5	TGTGCCAGCAGCTTACGGGGGGGGCAAGAGACCCAGTACTTC	CASSLRGGQETQYF
TRBV5-4	-	-	TRBJ2-3	TGTGCCAGCAGCTTGATCCAAACAGATACGCAGTATTTT	CASSLIQTDTQYF
TRBV6-5	TRBD1	-	TRBJ1-6	TGTGCCAGCAGTTACTCGAGGACAGGGGATTCACCCCTCCACTTT	CASSYSRTGDSPLHF
TRBV10-3	-	-	TRBJ1-3	TGTGCCATCAGTGAGTCCTTAGGGGGAAACACCATATATTTT	CAISESLGGNTIYF
TRBV2	TRBD1	-	TRBJ1-1	TGTCGTCCAGGGGGCCCGGGACAGATGCTGCATGGGAACACTGAAGCTTTCTTT	CRPGGPGQMLHGNTEAFF
TRBV6-1	-	-	TRBJ1-2	TGTGCCAGCAGTGAAGCGACCACGCGAGGGAATGGCTACACCTTC	CASSEATTRGNGYTF
TRBV7-6	-	-	TRBJ1-3	TGTGCCAGCAGCCCCGCGGGCGGGACTGGAAACACCATATATTTT	CASSPAGGTGNTIYF
TRBV2	-	-	TRBJ2-3	TGTGCCAGCAGTGAAGCGCTTCGGGGGGATACGCAGTATTTT	CASSEALRGDTQYF
TRBV7-8	-	-	TRBJ1-2	TGTGCCAGCAGCTTAGATCCAGCATCTATGGCTGGCTACACCTTC	CASSLDPASMAGYTF
TRBV6-4	TRBD2	-	TRBJ2-1	TGTGCCAGCAGTGAAGCGGGGGGCCGGGATGAGCAGTTCTTC	CASSEAGGRDEQFF
TRBV2	-	-	TRBJ2-7	TGTGCCAGCAGTGGTGGGGGCAATCCGAAGGGGCAGTACTTC	CASSGGGNPKGQYF
TRBV18	-	-	TRBJ1-1	TGTGCCAGCTCACCTTTCGGGGACACTGAAGCTTTCTTT	CASSPFGDTEAFF
TRBV27	-	-	TRBJ1-5	TGTGCCAGCAGTTTGTACGGGGGAGGAAATCAGCCCCAGCATTTT	CASSLYGGGNQPQHF
TRBV6-5	TRBD2	-	TRBJ2-2	TGTGCCAGCAGTTATTCAAGCGGGAGAAACGGGGAGCTGTTTTTT	CASSYSSGRNGELFF
TRBV4-2	TRBD1	-	TRBJ1-5	TGTGCCAGCAGCCAAGATAGTCAGGGGGGCAATCAGCCCCAGCATTTT	CASSQDSQGGNQPQHF
TRBV9	TRBD1	-	TRBJ1-2	TGTGCCAGCAGCGTAACCACGACAGGGTCGGGGTATGGCTACACCTTC	CASSVTTTGSGYGYTF
TRBV30	TRBD2	few	TRBJ2-1	TGTGCCTGGACGACTAGCGGGACACTTTACAATGAGCAGTTCTTC	CAWTTSGTLYNEQFF
TRBV7-2	-	once	TRBJ1-6	TGTGCCAGCGGTCTTGGCGGCCCCGCTAGTAATTCACCCCTCCACTTT	CASGLGGPASNSPLHF
TRBV18	TRBD1	once	TRBJ1-5	TGTGCCAGCTCACCGAGGGGGCTGCGCAATCAGCCCCAGCATTTT	CASSPRGLRNQPQHF
TRBV6-2/TRBV6-3	-	once	TRBJ1-5	TGTGCCAGCAGTTACTCGTTTTGGGGAAATAGCAATCAGCCCCAGCATTTT	CASSYSFWGNSNQPQHF